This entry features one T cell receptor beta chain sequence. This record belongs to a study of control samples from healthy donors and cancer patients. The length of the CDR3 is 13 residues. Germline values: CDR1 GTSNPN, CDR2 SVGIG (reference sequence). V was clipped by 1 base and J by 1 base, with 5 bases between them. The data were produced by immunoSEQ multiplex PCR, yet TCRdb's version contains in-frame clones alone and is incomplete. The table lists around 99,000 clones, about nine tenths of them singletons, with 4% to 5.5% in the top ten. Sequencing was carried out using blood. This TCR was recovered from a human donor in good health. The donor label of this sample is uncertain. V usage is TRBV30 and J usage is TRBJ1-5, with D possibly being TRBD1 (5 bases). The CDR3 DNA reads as TGTGCCTGGAGTGGGGACAGCAATCAGCCCCAGCATTTT. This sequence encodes CAWSGDSNQPQHF. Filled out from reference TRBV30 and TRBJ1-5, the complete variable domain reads SQTIHQWPATLVQPVGSPLSLECTVEGTSNPNLYWYRQAAGRGLQLLFYSVGIGQISSEVPQNLSASRPQDRQFILSSKKLLLSDSGFYLCAWSGDSNQPQHFGDGTRLSIL.